One sample yielded the 10 T cell receptor beta chains listed below, sequenced in a study of shared clonotypes between healthy human individuals (TCRdb year 2020). The library was generated by the immunoSEQ multiplex PCR assay. Entries here come from immuneACCESS through TCRdb and include only in-frame sequences with V and J called. Some clones fail to appear in such tables; in the studies checked, an unresolved V gene covers under half of the shortfall, and the cause of the remainder is unknown. Across this sample there are fewer than 650,000 clones, with over 65% seen only once. The ten top clones hold around 13% of the sample. Sequencing was done on a sample of PBMCs. The receptors were gathered from a woman aged 40 to 55 in good health. Some clones in this sample may be carry-over from other donors' samples.

To note about this clone: Other DNA sequences from this sample encode an identical CDR3 as well. The rearrangement joins TRBV4-1 to TRBJ1-5; possibly TRBD1 for D (6 bases). The germline V gene encodes CDR1 MGHRA and CDR2 YSYEKL. The CDR3 consists of 19 residues. V gave up 0 bases and J gave up 6 bases, with 24 bases separating them. This CDR3 is CASSQDPPPGGIRIQPQHF. As DNA, the CDR3 is TGCGCCAGCAGCCAAGATCCCCCCCCGGGGGGCATACGGATTCAGCCCCAGCATTTT.

This chain joins TRBV30 and TRBJ1-1; D gene uncertain. Trimming shortened V by 5 bases and J by 8 bases, and 15 bases separated the two germline ends. Germline values: CDR1 GTSNPN, CDR2 SVGIG (reference sequence). CDR3 length: 12 residues. CDR3 region: CAWGRETPEAFF. DNA of the CDR3: TGTGCCTGGGGCCGGGAAACTCCAGAAGCTTTCTTT.

This chain connects TRBV5-6 to TRBJ2-2, with TRBD2 identical over 8 bases. The J segment lost 4 bases and the V segment lost 2 bases, leaving 7 bases of the junction unmatched. Germline CDR1 and CDR2: SGHDT and YYEEEE. This CDR3 spans 16 amino acids. CDR3 sequence (DNA): TGTGCCAGCAGCTTTTACGCTCGGGGGGGCACCGGGGAGCTGTTTTTT. Amino acid sequence: CASSFYARGGTGELFF. The whole variable domain, remainder taken from reference TRBV5-6 and TRBJ2-2, is DAGVTQSPTHLIKTRGQQVTLRCSPKSGHDTVSWYQQALGQGPQFIFQYYEEEERQRGNFPDRFSGHQFPNYSSELNVNALLLGDSALYLCASSFYARGGTGELFFGEGSRLTVL.

V and J are TRBV9 and TRBJ2-1; 7 bases fit TRBD2. Germline CDR1 is SGDLS and CDR2 is YYNGEE. The J segment lost 4 bases and the V segment lost 3 bases, leaving 7 bases of the junction unmatched. The CDR3 runs to 15 residues. The CDR3 is CASSAELAVYNEQFF. CDR3 nucleotide sequence: TGTGCCAGCAGCGCAGAGCTAGCGGTATACAATGAGCAGTTCTTC.

This clone was seen many times. The V call is TRBV25-1, the J call TRBJ1-4; no clear D. Trimming removed 1 base from V and 7 bases from J, with 19 bases in between. The CDR3 runs 17 residues. The germline gives CDR1 MGHDK, CDR2 SYGVNS. This CDR3 reads CASSEFGKVARSEKLFF. In DNA, the CDR3 is TGTGCCAGCAGTGAATTCGGCAAAGTAGCGAGAAGTGAAAAACTGTTTTTT.

This clone has a count of ten or more. The chain has TRBV15 and TRBJ2-1; 8 positions agree with TRBD2. V lost 5 bases, J lost 0 bases, and 3 bases stayed unmatched. This CDR3 is built from 15 residues. CDR1 and CDR2 from the germline V gene are LNHNV and YYDKDF (reference sequence). The chain's CDR3 is CATSGTRSSYNEQFF. The CDR3 DNA follows: TGTGCCACCAGCGGGACTAGGAGCTCCTACAATGAGCAGTTCTTC.

The CDR3 coding sequence is TGTGCCAGCAGTTACTCCGTTCCGCCGCACGACGAGCAGTACTTC. Translating gives CASSYSVPPHDEQYF. The chain combines TRBV6-5 with TRBJ2-7; D ambiguous. This CDR3 has 15 amino acids. Germline CDR1 and CDR2: MNHEY and SVGAGI. V was cut by 0 bases and J by 5 bases, with 14 bases left in between.

The rearrangement joins TRBV7-8 to TRBJ2-1, with 11 bases that match TRBD2. Germline trimming cut 5 bases from V and 2 bases from J; bases unmatched to any gene: 8. The CDR3 runs to 17 residues. Germline V gene data show CDR1 as SGHVS and CDR2 as FQNEAQ. The CDR3 here is CASSAHPLAGAYNEQFF. The CDR3 bases are TGTGCCAGCAGCGCCCACCCACTAGCGGGGGCCTACAATGAGCAGTTCTTC.

The genes are TRBV7-2 and TRBJ2-7; D perhaps matches TRBD2 (5 bases). From germline, CDR1 is SGHTA and CDR2 FQGNSA. The CDR3 is made up of 14 amino acids. V lost 1 base to trimming and J lost 5 bases, with 12 bases between them. CDR3 bases: TGTGCCAGCAGCTTAGAGGCTAGCTGGAACGAGCAGTACTTC. Its translation: CASSLEASWNEQYF.

This clone was observed at least ten times. The CDR3, as DNA: TGTGCCATCAGTGAGCAGGGGATGACTAATGAAAAACTGTTTTTT. Its protein is CAISEQGMTNEKLFF. V and J are TRBV10-3 and TRBJ1-4, with D possibly TRBD1 on 6 matching bases. This CDR3 is built from 15 residues. Trimming took off 2 bases at V and 2 bases at J, with 9 bases between the two ends. Germline lookup yields CDR1 ENHRY and CDR2 SYGVKD.